These 8 T cell receptor beta chains originate from one sample sequenced in a study of patients and donors after allogeneic stem cell transplantation (dated by TCRdb to about 2020). Library preparation employed RT-PCR. Sequenced on a NextSeq 550. Through fastp at Q25 and MiXCR, TCRdb rebuilt clones from the public reads, retaining in-frame beta chains. Each record represents a unique CDR3 protein, reported with the most common genes and DNA among its rows. The sample data list 400,000 to 450,000 distinct CDR3 sequences, and roughly 17% of these were observed just once. The leading ten clones occupy roughly 7% of the sample. The specimen sequenced was blood, either unsorted or a sorted T cell fraction (not recorded which). All receptors come from a human donor who was either an allogeneic HSCT recipient or a stem cell or donor lymphocyte infusion donor (not recorded which). It is not recorded whose cells these are; they may come from a transplant donor.

This clonotype was counted a few times. This chain connects TRBV5-1 to TRBJ1-5, with TRBD1 identical over 10 bases. The V gene's germline CDR1 is SGHRS and CDR2 YFSETQ. V was pared by 4 bases and J by 7 bases, with 17 bases of the junction left unmatched. The CDR3 has 18 amino acids. The CDR3 here is CASSPGPMDRGSGQPQHF. In DNA form, the CDR3 reads TGCGCCAGCAGCCCCGGGCCTATGGACAGGGGGTCCGGACAGCCCCAGCATTTT.

The sample holds many counts of this clonotype. The rearrangement uses TRBV4-1 and TRBJ2-2; D not certain. The CDR3 has 11 amino acids. Germline CDR1 is MGHRA and CDR2 is YSYEKL. The V gene lost 3 bases and the J gene lost 6 bases, with 2 bases spanning the gap. CDR3 sequence (DNA): TGCGCCAGCAGCCACCCCGGGGAGCTGTTTTTT. Protein: CASSHPGELFF.

This clonotype occurred a few times. A read error may produce the germline difference seen at one junction end. The V and J genes are TRBV7-9 and TRBJ1-1, with D tentatively TRBD1 (5 bases). The CDR3 sequence is 13 residues long. Per the germline V gene, CDR1 is SEHNR and CDR2 is FQNEAQ (reference sequence). CDR3 nucleotide sequence: TGTGCCAGCAGCCTAGCTACAGGATCTGAAGCTTTCTTT. It is translated as CASSLATGSEAFF. The full variable domain, rest sourced from reference TRBV7-9 and TRBJ1-1, is DTGVSQNPRHKITKRGQNVTFRCDPISEHNRLYWYRQTLGQGPEFLTYFQNEAQLEKSRLLSDRFSAERPKGSFSTLEIQRTEQGDSAMYLCASSLATGSEAFFGQGTRLTVV.

The rearrangement links TRBV6-1 to TRBJ1-2; a possible D gene is TRBD1 (5 bases). The length of the CDR3 is 15 residues. The germline V and J ends were trimmed by 3 bases and 4 bases, with 15 bases remaining between them. Looked up from germline, CDR1 is MNHNS and CDR2 is SASEGT. The CDR3 here is CASSDRTRASYGYTF. CDR3 bases: TGTGCCAGCAGTGATCGGACACGGGCTAGCTATGGCTACACCTTC.

The V call is TRBV29-1, the J call TRBJ2-7, with D perhaps being TRBD1 or TRBD2 (5 bases each). CDR1 is SQVTM, CDR2 ANQGSEA, per germline. The CDR3 has 14 amino acids. Trimming cost V 7 bases and J 4 bases, with 20 bases left between them. This CDR3 is CSATRDLNQYEQYF. Here the CDR3 DNA reads TGCAGCGCAACTCGGGACCTAAACCAATACGAGCAGTACTTC.

There are a few counts of this clonotype. This chain uses TRBV4-1 with TRBJ2-1; 10 bases are a match to TRBD2. V was clipped by 2 bases and J by 7 bases; unmatched bases: 11. CDR1 and CDR2 from the germline V gene are MGHRA and YSYEKL. The CDR3 length is 17 residues. This chain's CDR3 is CASSQSPLAGEENEQFF. DNA for the CDR3: TGCGCCAGCAGCCAATCCCCGCTAGCGGGGGAGGAGAATGAGCAGTTCTTC.

The V call is TRBV18, the J call TRBJ2-7; the match to TRBD1 covers 9 bases. This CDR3 region has 14 residues. Germline lookup yields CDR1 KGHSH and CDR2 LQKENI. Trimming removed 8 bases from V and 4 bases from J; junction bases left unmatched: 9. The CDR3 reads CASHPGQGVYEQYF. Written as DNA, the CDR3 is TGTGCCAGCCACCCGGGACAGGGAGTTTACGAGCAGTACTTC. The full variable domain, in which reference TRBV18 and TRBJ2-7 provide the parts outside the CDR3, is NAGVMQNPRHLVRRRGQEARLRCSPMKGHSHVYWYRQLPEEGLKFMVYLQKENIIDESGMPKERFSAEFPKEGPSILRIQQVVRGDSAAYFCASHPGQGVYEQYFGPGTRLTVT.

The rearrangement joins TRBV12-3 or TRBV12-4 to TRBJ2-7; 9 bases match TRBD2. J lost 0 bases, V lost 5 bases, and 11 bases had no gene match. This CDR3 contains 17 residues. CDR3 in DNA: TGTGCCAGCAGTCCCAGGGTAGCGGGGGCCCTCTCCTACGAGCAGTACTTC. It is translated as CASSPRVAGALSYEQYF.